The source of this T cell receptor beta chain is a study of T cells in Graves' hyperthyroidism and ophthalmopathy. From RNA transcripts, TCR beta CDR3 regions were amplified. An initial round of RT-PCR targeting the TCR CDR3 relied on the HTBI primer set. One entry per CDR3 protein, called by TCRdb with MiXCR from the multiplex PCR reads. The sample includes some 360,000 distinct CDR3 sequences, around 13% of them seen just once. The hyperthyroidism was newly diagnosed and had lasted under 2 months; the patients were aged 18 to 65. It was approximately 9.4 ml of fresh peripheral blood that supplied the PBMCs. Study-wide findings and caveats: Using 13 V-J features, a model discriminated ophthalmopathy from stable hyperthyroidism. Most clonotypes that expanded in the thyroid above 0.001 also showed up in blood.

The V end was cut by 0 bases, the J end by 4 bases, with 10 bases between. Germline lookup yields CDR1 SGHRS and CDR2 YFSETQ. The CDR3 loop spans 14 amino acids. In this sample, this clonotype turned up many times. Its antigen is unknown. The chain is built from TRBV5-1 and TRBJ1-1; maybe TRBD1 (5 bases). The sequence was collected from a woman between 55 and 75 years old with Graves' hyperthyroidism. The sequenced sample was blood. CDR3 sequence: CASSLDGGSTEAFF. CDR3 coding DNA: TGCGCCAGCAGCTTGGACGGGGGGAGCACTGAAGCTTTCTTT.